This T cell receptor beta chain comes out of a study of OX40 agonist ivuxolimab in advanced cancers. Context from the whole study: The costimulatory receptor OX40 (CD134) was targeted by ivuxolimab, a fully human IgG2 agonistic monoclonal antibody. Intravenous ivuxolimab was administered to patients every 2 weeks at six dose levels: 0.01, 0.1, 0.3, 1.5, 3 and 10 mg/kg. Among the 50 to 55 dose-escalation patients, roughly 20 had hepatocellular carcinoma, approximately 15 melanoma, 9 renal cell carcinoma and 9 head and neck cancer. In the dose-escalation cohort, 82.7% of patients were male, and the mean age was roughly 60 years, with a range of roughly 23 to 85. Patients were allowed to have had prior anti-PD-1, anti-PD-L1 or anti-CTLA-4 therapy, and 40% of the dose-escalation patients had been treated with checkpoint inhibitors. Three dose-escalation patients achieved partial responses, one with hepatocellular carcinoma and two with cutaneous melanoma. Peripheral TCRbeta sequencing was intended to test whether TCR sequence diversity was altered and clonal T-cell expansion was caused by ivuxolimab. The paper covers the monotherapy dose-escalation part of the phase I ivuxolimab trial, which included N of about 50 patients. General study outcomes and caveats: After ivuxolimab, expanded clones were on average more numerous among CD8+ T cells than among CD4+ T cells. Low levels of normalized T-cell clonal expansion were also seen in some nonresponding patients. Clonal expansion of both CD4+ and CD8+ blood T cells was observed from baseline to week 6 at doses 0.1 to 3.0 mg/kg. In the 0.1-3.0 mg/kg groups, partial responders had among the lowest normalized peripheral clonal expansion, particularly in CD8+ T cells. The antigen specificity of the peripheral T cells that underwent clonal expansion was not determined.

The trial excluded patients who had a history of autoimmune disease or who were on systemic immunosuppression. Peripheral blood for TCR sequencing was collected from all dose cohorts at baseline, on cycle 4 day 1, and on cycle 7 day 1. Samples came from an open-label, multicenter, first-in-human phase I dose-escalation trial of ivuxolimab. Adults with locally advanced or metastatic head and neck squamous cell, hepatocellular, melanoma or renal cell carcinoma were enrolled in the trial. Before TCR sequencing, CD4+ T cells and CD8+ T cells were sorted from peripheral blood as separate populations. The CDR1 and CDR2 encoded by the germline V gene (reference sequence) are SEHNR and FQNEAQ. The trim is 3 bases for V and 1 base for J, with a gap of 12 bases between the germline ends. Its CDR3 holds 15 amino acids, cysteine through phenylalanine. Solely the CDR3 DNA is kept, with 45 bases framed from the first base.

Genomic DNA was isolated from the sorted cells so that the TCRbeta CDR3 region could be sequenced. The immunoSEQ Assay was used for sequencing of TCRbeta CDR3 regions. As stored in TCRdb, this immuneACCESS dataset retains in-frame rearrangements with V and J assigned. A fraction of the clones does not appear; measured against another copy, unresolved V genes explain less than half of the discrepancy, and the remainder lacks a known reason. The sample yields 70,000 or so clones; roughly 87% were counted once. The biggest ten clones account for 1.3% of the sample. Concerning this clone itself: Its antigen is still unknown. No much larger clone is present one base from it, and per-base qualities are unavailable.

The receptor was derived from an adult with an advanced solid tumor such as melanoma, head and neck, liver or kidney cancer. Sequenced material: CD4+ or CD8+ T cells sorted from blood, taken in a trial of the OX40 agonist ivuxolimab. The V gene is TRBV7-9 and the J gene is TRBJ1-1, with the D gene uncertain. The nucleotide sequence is TGTGCCAGCAGCTTGGCCGCCCAATGGAACACTGAAGCTTTCTTT. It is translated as CASSLAAQWNTEAFF.